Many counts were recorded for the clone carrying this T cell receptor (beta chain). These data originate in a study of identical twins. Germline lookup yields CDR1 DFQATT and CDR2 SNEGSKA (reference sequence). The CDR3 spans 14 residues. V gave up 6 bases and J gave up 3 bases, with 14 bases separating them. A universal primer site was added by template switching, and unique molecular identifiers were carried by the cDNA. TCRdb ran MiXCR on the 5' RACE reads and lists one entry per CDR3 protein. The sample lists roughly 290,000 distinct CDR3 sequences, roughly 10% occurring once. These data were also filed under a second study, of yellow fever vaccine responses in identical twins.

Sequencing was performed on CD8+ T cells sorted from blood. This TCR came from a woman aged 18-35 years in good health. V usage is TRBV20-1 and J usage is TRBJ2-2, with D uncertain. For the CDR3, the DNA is TGCAGTGCATCGATGCCACACGACACCGGGGAGCTGTTTTTT. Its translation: CSASMPHDTGELFF.